This T cell receptor (beta chain) was obtained from a study of T cell repertoires in cytomegalovirus infection. V lost 5 bases and J 0 bases, leaving 17 bases between the germline ends. The CDR3 runs to 17 residues. Germline V CDR1 and CDR2: LNHDA, SQIVND (reference sequence). Overall study results and limits: What dominated the ex vivo response were HLA-C-restricted CMV-specific TCR beta clonotypes.

TCRdb fed the reads into MiXCR, producing one record per CDR3 protein. Among about 460,000 distinct CDR3 sequences listed, roughly 10% were seen once. Worth noting for this clonotype: Antigen specificity is unknown.

What was sequenced was PBMCs. This sequence originates from a human donor in good health (CMV status not recorded). Some clones in this sample may be carry-over from other donors' samples. The chain recombines TRBV19 with TRBJ2-1; D is perhaps TRBD1 (7 bases). CDR3 nucleotides: TGTGCCAGTAGTTCCTACCAGGGGGGTAGCTCCTACAATGAGCAGTTCTTC. Protein: CASSSYQGGSSYNEQFF.